This T cell receptor beta chain originates from a study of cytomegalovirus exposure and HLA in healthy donors. Study-wide results and caveats: Previous analysis showed most TCR beta V segments were productive about 87% or about 30% of the time.

PCR amplification relied on 60 Vbeta primers (plus 13 Jbeta primers). The table came from immunoSEQ multiplex PCR; TCRdb's copy has only in-frame clones and leaves some out. This table has under 200,000 clones, 84% appearing once. With respect to this clone: Its antigen is not known.

Germline V lookup: CDR1 SGHRS, CDR2 YFSETQ. The CDR3 totals 16 residues. The ends lost 2 bases at V and 3 bases at J; junction bases unmatched: 6. This TCR derives from a boy aged 2 to 10 in good health and CMV-seronegative. This chain links TRBV5-1 with TRBJ2-1, with TRBD2 identical over 9 bases. Sequencing was performed on PBMCs. The DNA for the CDR3 is TGCGCCAGCAGCTTCCCTTTAGCGGGGGTCTACAATGAGCAGTTCTTC. Translation: CASSFPLAGVYNEQFF.